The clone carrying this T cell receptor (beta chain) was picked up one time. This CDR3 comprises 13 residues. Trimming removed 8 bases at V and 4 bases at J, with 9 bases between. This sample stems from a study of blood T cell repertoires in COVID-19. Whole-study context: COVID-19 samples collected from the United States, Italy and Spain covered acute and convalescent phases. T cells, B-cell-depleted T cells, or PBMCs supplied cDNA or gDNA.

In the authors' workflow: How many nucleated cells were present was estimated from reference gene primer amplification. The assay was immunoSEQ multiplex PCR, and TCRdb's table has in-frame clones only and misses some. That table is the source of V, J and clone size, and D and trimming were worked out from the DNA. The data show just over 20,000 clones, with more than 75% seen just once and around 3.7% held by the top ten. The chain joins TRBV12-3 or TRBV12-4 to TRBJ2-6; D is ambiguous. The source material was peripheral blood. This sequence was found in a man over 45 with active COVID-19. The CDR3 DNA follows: TGTGCCAGCGGCATCTTGGGGGCCAACGTCCTGACTTTC. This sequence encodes CASGILGANVLTF.